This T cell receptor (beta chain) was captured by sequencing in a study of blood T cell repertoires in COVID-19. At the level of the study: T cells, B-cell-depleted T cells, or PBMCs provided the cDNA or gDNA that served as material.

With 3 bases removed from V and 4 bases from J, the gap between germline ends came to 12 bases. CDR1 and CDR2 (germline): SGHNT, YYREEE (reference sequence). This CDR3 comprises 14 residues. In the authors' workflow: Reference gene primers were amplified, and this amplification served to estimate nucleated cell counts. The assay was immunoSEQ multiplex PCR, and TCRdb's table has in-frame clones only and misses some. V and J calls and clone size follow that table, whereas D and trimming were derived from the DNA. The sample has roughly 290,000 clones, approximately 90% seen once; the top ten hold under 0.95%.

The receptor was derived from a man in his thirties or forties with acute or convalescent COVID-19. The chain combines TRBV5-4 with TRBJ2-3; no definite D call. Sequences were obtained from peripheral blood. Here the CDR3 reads CASSSPTGADTQYF. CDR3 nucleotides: TGTGCCAGCAGCTCCCCCACCGGAGCAGATACGCAGTATTTT.